This T cell receptor beta chain came from a study of OX40 agonist ivuxolimab in advanced cancers. J lost 7 bases, V lost 6 bases, and 20 bases had no gene match. The CDR3 spans 18 residues. The germline gives CDR1 LNHDA, CDR2 SQIVND (reference sequence). The method was immunoSEQ multiplex PCR; TCRdb's version includes in-frame clones alone and lacks a portion of them. The sample lists about 70,000 clones, 86% occurring once. Sequencing was performed on CD4+ or CD8+ T cells sorted from blood, taken in a trial of the OX40 agonist ivuxolimab. The clonotype comes from an adult with an advanced solid tumor such as melanoma, head and neck, liver or kidney cancer. The chain is built from TRBV19 and TRBJ1-2; 10 positions match TRBD1. Here the CDR3 reads CASSWDNRDRGSIGGYTF. CDR3 DNA: TGTGCCAGTAGCTGGGACAACCGGGACAGGGGATCCATTGGTGGCTACACCTTC.